The rows below give T cell receptor beta chains drawn from one sample of a study of T cells in Graves' hyperthyroidism and ophthalmopathy. TCRdb redid the calling of the multiplex PCR reads with MiXCR, one entry per CDR3 protein. This sample has roughly 580,000 distinct CDR3 sequences, with around 45% found just once. The sample taken for sequencing was peripheral blood or thyroid tissue (not recorded which). These receptors all come from a young woman with Graves' hyperthyroidism. CDR3s include the opening cysteine and the closing phenylalanine or tryptophan. The D gene is left open where the match is weak. Some rows mark clone size as missing; the rest say once, few, many or name a class of expanded clone.

CDR3 DNA	CDR3 protein	J gene	clone size	D gene	V gene
TGTGCCATCAGTGAGGCGGGAGGAGAGGAGACCCAGCATTTT	CAISEAGGEETQHF	TRBJ1-5	.	.	TRBV2
TGTGCCAGCAGTCCGGGGGAGAGTCCCTACGAGCAGTACTTC	CASSPGESPYEQYF	TRBJ2-7	few	.	TRBV6-1
TGTGCCACCAGTGATTCCAAAAATCACAGGGGGACTCTATATTTT	CATSDSKNHRGTLYF	TRBJ1-3	.	TRBD1	TRBV24-1
TGCAGTGCTAGTCTGGCCGGGACTTACAGGTCTGGGGCCAACGTCCTGACTTTC	CSASLAGTYRSGANVLTF	TRBJ2-6	few	.	TRBV20-1
TGCGCCAGCAGTGAGGGGTACGATGAGCAGTACTTC	CASSEGYDEQYF	TRBJ2-7	.	.	TRBV9
TGTGCCAGCAGCGTCCAGACAGGGGGTCGATTTAATTCACCCCTCCACTTT	CASSVQTGGRFNSPLHF	TRBJ1-6	.	TRBD1	TRBV9
TGCAGCGGCACAGGGACTGAAGCTTTCTTT	CSGTGTEAFF	TRBJ1-1	.	.	TRBV29-1
TGTGCCAGCAGTGAATTGTGGGCGTCAGGGGAGCTGTTTTTT	CASSELWASGELFF	TRBJ2-2	many	.	TRBV25-1
TGTGCCAGCAGCTTGGACACCGGTGAAAAACTGTTTTTT	CASSLDTGEKLFF	TRBJ1-4	few	.	TRBV5-5
TGTGCCAGCAGCCCTCAGGTCCTCCAAGAGACCCAGTACTTC	CASSPQVLQETQYF	TRBJ2-5	.	.	TRBV9
TGCAGTGCTAGCCGGGACTCCGGGGGCGAGCAGTACTTC	CSASRDSGGEQYF	TRBJ2-7	.	.	TRBV20-1
TGTGCCAGCAGCTTAGCATCGGGGCAGGGCTATGGCTACACCTTC	CASSLASGQGYGYTF	TRBJ1-2	many	.	TRBV7-9
TGTGCCAGCAGTATACGGACAGGTCGGAGCACTGAAGCTTTCTTT	CASSIRTGRSTEAFF	TRBJ1-1	.	TRBD1	TRBV6-5
TGCAGCGTTGAGGGGGCAGGGAAGGACACTGAAGCTTTCTTT	CSVEGAGKDTEAFF	TRBJ1-1	once	.	TRBV29-1
TGTGCCAGTAAAGGGGCCGGGACAGCGATCTATGGCTACACCTTC	CASKGAGTAIYGYTF	TRBJ1-2	few	TRBD1	TRBV19
TGTGCCAGCAGCTCGGGAGCAGATACGCAGTATTTT	CASSSGADTQYF	TRBJ2-3	few	.	TRBV11-2
TGCAGTGCTAGAGGGGGGACTAGTTGGGAGCAGTACTTC	CSARGGTSWEQYF	TRBJ2-7	.	TRBD2	TRBV20-1
TGTGCCAGCAGCCCCCGGGACACCCTCTACGAGCAGTACTTC	CASSPRDTLYEQYF	TRBJ2-7	.	.	TRBV27
TGTGCCACCAGTGACCACCGGACGGAGTATGGCAATCAGCCCCAGCATTTT	CATSDHRTEYGNQPQHF	TRBJ1-5	.	.	TRBV24-1
TGTGCCAGCAGTGAACTTCGGCAAACTGGAAACACCATATATTTT	CASSELRQTGNTIYF	TRBJ1-3	.	.	TRBV10-3
TGCAGCGCTTCAAGCGGAGGGGAGCAGTTCTTC	CSASSGGEQFF	TRBJ2-1	.	.	TRBV29-1
TGTGCCAGCAGCCCCGGACAAGACCGGAGAGAGACCCAGTACTTC	CASSPGQDRRETQYF	TRBJ2-5	many	.	TRBV7-9
TGTGCCAGTAGTATTGGGCCAATGAACACTGAAGCTTTCTTT	CASSIGPMNTEAFF	TRBJ1-1	.	.	TRBV19
TGTGCCAGCAGGGCGACAGCTTCGCTCAACTACGAGCAGTACTTC	CASRATASLNYEQYF	TRBJ2-7	.	.	TRBV7-3
TGTGCCACCACGGGCAGGTACGAAGCTTTCTTT	CATTGRYEAFF	TRBJ1-1	.	.	TRBV7-9
TGTGCCAGCACCCTCGGGGAGGGCCTTGAGTGGGAGCAGTACTTC	CASTLGEGLEWEQYF	TRBJ2-7	.	TRBD2	TRBV7-9
TGTGCCAGCAGCCTAAGGGGGAAAGGCTACACCTTC	CASSLRGKGYTF	TRBJ1-2	.	.	TRBV7-8
TGTGCCAGTGCCCCCCTCCCCGGGACACCCCTTGAGCCCCAGCATTTT	CASAPLPGTPLEPQHF	TRBJ1-5	.	.	TRBV7-9
TGTGCCAGCAGCTTATTCCCCCGGGACAGGGGGCGTGACGAGCAGTACTTC	CASSLFPRDRGRDEQYF	TRBJ2-7	.	TRBD1	TRBV7-2
TGTGCCAGCAGCCCCCATAGCCGGATCTTTGGTTACACCATATATTTT	CASSPHSRIFGYTIYF	TRBJ1-3	few	.	TRBV7-6
TGTGCCAGCAGCTTGTCAGGGCGGCGGGAGACCCAGTACTTC	CASSLSGRRETQYF	TRBJ2-5	many	.	TRBV7-2
TGTGCCAGCAGCGCCGGTTTGAGCACTGAAGCTTTCTTT	CASSAGLSTEAFF	TRBJ1-1	few	.	TRBV11-2
TGTGCCATCAGTGACGGTGGACAGATAAATTCACCCCTCCACTTT	CAISDGGQINSPLHF	TRBJ1-6	many	.	TRBV10-3
TGTGCCAGCGACCTGGGGGGGGCGACGCAGTATTTT	CASDLGGATQYF	TRBJ2-3	.	.	TRBV7-9
TGCGCCAGCAGTGAACTAATACAGGGGGCCAACGTCCTGACTTTC	CASSELIQGANVLTF	TRBJ2-6	.	.	TRBV10-2
TGTGCCAGCAGTGAAATAGGCCGGGGGGCCAACGTCCTGACTTTC	CASSEIGRGANVLTF	TRBJ2-6	.	.	TRBV10-3
TGCGCCAGCAGCCAAGACCTAGGGGGCCATAACTATGGCCACACCTTC	CASSQDLGGHNYGHTF	TRBJ1-2	.	TRBD1	TRBV25-1
TGTGCCAGCAGCGTGGACGGTACTAATGAAGCTTTCTTT	CASSVDGTNEAFF	TRBJ1-1	once	.	TRBV7-2
TGTGCCAGCACCACAGGGTATGGAAACACCATATATTTT	CASTTGYGNTIYF	TRBJ1-3	.	.	TRBV5-6
TGTGCCACCAGCAGTCATTGGGGGAAAGAGACCCAGTACTTC	CATSSHWGKETQYF	TRBJ2-5	many	.	TRBV15
TGTGCCACCCTTCAGGGCAGAATGAACACTGAAGCTTTCTTT	CATLQGRMNTEAFF	TRBJ1-1	few	.	TRBV2
TGTGCCAGCAGAGCACGGGGACAGGGGGCGACTGAGGCTTTCTTT	CASRARGQGATEAFF	TRBJ1-1	few	TRBD1	TRBV2
TGTGCCAGCAGCCTGCACGGGGGGGAGACCCAGTACTTC	CASSLHGGETQYF	TRBJ2-5	once	TRBD2	TRBV7-2
TGTGCCAGCAGCGTAGGGTGGGAATCAGACACTGAAGCTTTCTTT	CASSVGWESDTEAFF	TRBJ1-1	many	.	TRBV9
TGTGCCAGCGGGGGGTCATGGGAGACCCAGTACTTC	CASGGSWETQYF	TRBJ2-5	once	.	TRBV25-1
TGTGCTAGCAGCCTTGACCATATAAACACCGGGGAGCTGTTTTTT	CASSLDHINTGELFF	TRBJ2-2	once	.	TRBV7-6
TGTGCCAGCAGTTCCCGCCGACAGGGTAGGTCGTACGAGCAGTACTTC	CASSSRRQGRSYEQYF	TRBJ2-7	.	TRBD1	TRBV7-2
TGTGCCAGCACCTCTAGCGGGAGGGCCTACGAGCAGTACTTC	CASTSSGRAYEQYF	TRBJ2-7	many	TRBD2	TRBV13